In this sample, the clone carrying this T cell receptor (beta chain) turned up many times. Diagnoses rested on clinical symptoms, serum thyroxine and TRAb, thyroid ultrasound and orbital computed tomography. RNA transcripts gave rise to amplified TCR beta CDR3 regions. TCR CDR3 regions were first amplified by RT-PCR with HTBI primers. TCRdb fed the multiplex PCR reads into MiXCR, producing one record per CDR3 protein. The sample includes 340,000 or so distinct CDR3 sequences, approximately 18% of them seen just once. This sample is drawn from a study of T cells in Graves' hyperthyroidism and ophthalmopathy. Looked up from germline, CDR1 is SEHNR and CDR2 is FQNEAQ (reference sequence). This CDR3 is built from 15 residues. Deletions cut 5 bases from V and 4 bases from J, with 17 bases between.

Sequences were obtained from blood. V and J are TRBV7-9 and TRBJ2-5, with D possibly TRBD2 on 7 matching bases. The sequence was collected from a woman aged 45-59 years with Graves' hyperthyroidism. CDR3 in DNA: TGTGCCAGCAGCCCTCAAGGGGGGGGGAGAGAGACCCAGTACTTC. Its protein product is CASSPQGGGRETQYF.